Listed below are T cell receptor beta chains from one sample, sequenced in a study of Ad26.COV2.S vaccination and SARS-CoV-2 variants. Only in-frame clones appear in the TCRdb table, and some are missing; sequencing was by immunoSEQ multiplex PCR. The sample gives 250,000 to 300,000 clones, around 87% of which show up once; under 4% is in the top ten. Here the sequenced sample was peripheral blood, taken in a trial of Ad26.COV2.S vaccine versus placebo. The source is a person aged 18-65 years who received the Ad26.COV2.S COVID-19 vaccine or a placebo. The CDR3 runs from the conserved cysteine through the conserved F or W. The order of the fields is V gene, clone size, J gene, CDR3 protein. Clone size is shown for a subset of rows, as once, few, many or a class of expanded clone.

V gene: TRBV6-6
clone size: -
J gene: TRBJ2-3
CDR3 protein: CASSPTSGTTDTQYF

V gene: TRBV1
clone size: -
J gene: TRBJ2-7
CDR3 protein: CTSSRRTVSSYEQYF

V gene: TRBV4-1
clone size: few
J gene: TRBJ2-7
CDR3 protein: CASSRDRGSSSYEQYF

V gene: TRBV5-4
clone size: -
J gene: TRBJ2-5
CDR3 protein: CASSLPTSGLQETQYF

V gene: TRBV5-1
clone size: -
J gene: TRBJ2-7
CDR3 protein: CASSLTRTALPTYEQYF

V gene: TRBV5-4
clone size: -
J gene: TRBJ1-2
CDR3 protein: CASSDPRGRNGYTF

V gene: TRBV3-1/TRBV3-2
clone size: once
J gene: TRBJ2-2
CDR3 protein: CASSSQYRELFF

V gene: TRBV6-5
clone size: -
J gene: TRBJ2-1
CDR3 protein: CASSYGEGFYNEQFF

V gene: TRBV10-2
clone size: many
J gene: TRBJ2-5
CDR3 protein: CASSESRRWTQYF

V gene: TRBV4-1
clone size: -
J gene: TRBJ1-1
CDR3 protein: CASTTTGVSSGNTEAFF

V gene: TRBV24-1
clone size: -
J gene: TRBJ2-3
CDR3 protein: CATSQTSGEADTQYF

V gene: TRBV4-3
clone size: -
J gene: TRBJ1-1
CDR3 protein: CASSHAQNTEAFF

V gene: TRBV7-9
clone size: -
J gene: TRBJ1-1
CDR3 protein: CASVHRGRSDTEAFF

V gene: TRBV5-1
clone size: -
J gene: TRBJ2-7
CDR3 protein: CASSLGGVLRAYEQYF

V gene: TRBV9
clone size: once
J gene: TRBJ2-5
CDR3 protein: CASSVGGLAVETQYF

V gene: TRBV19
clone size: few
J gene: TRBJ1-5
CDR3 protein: CASRSSQGAGNQPQHF

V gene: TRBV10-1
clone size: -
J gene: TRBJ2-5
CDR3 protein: CASSESGGQETQYF

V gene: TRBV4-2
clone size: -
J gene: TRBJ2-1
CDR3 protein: CASSQDSGGRYNEQFF

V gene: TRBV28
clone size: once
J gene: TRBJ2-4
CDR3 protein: CASSYVRGLSKNIQYF

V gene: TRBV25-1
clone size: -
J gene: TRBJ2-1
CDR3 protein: CASSVYSGTMGGNEQFF

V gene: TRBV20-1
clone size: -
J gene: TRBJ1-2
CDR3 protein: CSAPQEGYTF

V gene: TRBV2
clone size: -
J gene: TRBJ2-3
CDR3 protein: CASSSSGGGDTQYF

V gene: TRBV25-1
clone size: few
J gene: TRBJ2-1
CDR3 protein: CASSAPGLAEINEQFF

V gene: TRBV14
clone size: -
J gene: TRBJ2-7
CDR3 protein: CASSQGTSVPYEQYF

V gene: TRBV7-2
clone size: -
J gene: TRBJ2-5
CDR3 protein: CASSLESGVGKETQYF

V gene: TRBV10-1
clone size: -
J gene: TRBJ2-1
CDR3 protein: CASSVSSMREQFF

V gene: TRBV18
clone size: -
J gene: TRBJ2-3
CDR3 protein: CASSPTQGTDTQYF

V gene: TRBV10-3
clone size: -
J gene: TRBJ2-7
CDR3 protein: CAISESKVYEQYF

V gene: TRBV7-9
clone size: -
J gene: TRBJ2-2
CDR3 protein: CASSLPTQNTGELFF

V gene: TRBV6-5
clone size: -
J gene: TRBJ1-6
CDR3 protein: CASWGNSYNSPLHF

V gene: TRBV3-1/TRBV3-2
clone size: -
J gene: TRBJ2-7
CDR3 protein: CASSTAGTGGEQYF

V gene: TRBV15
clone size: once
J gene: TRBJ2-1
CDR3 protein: CATGAGETSEQFF

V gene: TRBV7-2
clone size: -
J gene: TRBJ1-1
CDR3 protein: CASSPGWTVDTEAFF

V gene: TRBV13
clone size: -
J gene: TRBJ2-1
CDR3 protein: CASSPRGSGGVNNEQFF

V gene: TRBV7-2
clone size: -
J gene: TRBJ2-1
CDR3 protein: CASITTGTHSNEQFF

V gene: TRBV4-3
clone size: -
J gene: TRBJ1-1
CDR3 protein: CASSQDRQYYTEAFF

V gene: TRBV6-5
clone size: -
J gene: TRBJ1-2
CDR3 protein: CASRLTGYGISTF

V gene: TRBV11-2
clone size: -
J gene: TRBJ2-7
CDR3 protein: CASSLATSPSAYEQYF

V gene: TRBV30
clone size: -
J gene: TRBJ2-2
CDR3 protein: CAWSEGGELFF

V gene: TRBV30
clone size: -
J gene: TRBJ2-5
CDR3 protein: CAWSKGGGETQYF

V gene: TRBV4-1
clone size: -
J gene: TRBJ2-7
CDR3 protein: CASSPRGGGEQYF

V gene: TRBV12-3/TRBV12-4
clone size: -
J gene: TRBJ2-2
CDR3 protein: CASWTGELFF

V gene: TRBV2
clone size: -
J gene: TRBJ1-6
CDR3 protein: CASSVQGGGAGSPLHF

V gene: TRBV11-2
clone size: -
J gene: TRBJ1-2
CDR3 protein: CASAVAGAVGYTF

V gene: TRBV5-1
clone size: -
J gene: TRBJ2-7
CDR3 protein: CASSLIAGPYEQYF

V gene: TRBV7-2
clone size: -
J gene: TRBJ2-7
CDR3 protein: CASSLALDRSYEQYF

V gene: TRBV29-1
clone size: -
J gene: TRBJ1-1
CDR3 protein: CSVARTGANTEAFF

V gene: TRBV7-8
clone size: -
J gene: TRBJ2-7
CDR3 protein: CASSLGQRSSYEQYF

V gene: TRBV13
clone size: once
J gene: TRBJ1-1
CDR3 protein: CASSITPGTEAFF

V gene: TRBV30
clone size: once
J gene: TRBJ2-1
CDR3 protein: CAWSGGLSNNEQFF

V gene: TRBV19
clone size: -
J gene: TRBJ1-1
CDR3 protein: CASRSSTENTEAFF

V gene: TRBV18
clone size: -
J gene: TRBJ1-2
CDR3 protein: CASSPDRGRDGYTF

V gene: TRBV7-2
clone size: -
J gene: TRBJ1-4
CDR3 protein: CASSLQQGGNEKLFF